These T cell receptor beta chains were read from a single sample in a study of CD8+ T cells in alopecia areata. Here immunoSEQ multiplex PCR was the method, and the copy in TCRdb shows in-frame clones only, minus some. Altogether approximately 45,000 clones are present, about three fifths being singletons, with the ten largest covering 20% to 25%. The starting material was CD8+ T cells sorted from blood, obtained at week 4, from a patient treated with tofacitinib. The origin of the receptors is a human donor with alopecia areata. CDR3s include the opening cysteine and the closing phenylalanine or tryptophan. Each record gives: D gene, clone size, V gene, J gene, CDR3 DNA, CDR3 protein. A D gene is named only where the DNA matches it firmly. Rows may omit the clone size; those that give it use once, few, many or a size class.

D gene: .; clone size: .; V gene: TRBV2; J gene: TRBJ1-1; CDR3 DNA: TGTGCCAGCAAGGCCACTGAAGCTTTCTTT; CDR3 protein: CASKATEAFF
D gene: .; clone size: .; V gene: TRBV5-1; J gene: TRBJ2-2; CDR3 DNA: TGCGCCAGCAGCTTGCCAGGGGACACCGGGGAGCTGTTTTTT; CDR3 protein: CASSLPGDTGELFF
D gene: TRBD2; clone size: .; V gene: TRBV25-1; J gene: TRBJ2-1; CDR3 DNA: TGTGCCAGCAGTGTTACTAGCGGGAGTTACAATGAGCAGTTCTTC; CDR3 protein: CASSVTSGSYNEQFF
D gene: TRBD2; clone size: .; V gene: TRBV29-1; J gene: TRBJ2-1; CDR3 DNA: TGCAGCGTTCGGAGCGGGGGGGCCTACAATGAGCAGTTCTTC; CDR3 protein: CSVRSGGAYNEQFF
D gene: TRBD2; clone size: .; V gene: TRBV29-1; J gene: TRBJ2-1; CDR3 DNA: TGCAGCGTTGAGGGGGCTAGCGGGACTGACAATGAGCAGTTCTTC; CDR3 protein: CSVEGASGTDNEQFF
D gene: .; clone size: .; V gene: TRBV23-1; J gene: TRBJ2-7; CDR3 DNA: TGCGCCAGCTTCCTAACATCCGAGCAGTACTTC; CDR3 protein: CASFLTSEQYF
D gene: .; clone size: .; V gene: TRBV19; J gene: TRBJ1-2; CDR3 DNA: TGTGCCAGTAGTATAGATCTGGAGGAGGAGGAGGGCTACACCTTC; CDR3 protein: CASSIDLEEEEGYTF
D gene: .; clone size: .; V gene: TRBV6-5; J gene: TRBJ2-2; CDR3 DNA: TGTGCCAGCAGTTACAGTGGGAACACCGGGGAGCTGTTTTTT; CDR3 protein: CASSYSGNTGELFF
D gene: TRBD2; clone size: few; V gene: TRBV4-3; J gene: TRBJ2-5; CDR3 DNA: TGCGCCAGCAGCCCATCTAGCGGGGGGACGAAAGAGACCCAGTACTTC; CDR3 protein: CASSPSSGGTKETQYF
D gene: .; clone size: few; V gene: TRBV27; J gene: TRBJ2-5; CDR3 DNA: TGTGCCAGCAGTTTAACCTCGCCGAGACCTCAAGAGACCCAGTACTTC; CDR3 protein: CASSLTSPRPQETQYF
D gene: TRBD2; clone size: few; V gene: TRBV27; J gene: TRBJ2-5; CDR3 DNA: TGTGCCAGCAGTTTATCTAGCGGGGACGACTTGAAGGAGACCCAGTACTTC; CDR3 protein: CASSLSSGDDLKETQYF
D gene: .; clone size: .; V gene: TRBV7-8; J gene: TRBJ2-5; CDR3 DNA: TGTGCCAGCAGCTTAAACGCTCTAGAGACCCAGTACTTC; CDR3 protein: CASSLNALETQYF
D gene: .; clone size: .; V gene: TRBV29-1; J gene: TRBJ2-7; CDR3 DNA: TGCAGCGTTGAAGATCCTGCGGGCGAGCAGTACTTC; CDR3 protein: CSVEDPAGEQYF
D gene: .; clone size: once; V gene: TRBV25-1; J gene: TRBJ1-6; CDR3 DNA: TGTGCCAGCAGTAAACAAAAATCACCCCTCCACTTT; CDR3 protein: CASSKQKSPLHF
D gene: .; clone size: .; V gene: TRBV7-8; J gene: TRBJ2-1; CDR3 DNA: TGTGCCAGCACCTCACGGGACTCCAATGAGCAGTTCTTC; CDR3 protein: CASTSRDSNEQFF
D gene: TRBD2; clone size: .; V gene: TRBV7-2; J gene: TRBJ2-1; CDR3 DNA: TGTGCCAGCAGCCAAGGACTAGCGGGGGGTTACAATGAGCAGTTCTTC; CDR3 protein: CASSQGLAGGYNEQFF
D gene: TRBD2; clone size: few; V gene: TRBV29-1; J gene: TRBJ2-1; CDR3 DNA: TGCAGCGTTGCGGGGGGCTCCTACAATGAGCAGTTCTTC; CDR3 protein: CSVAGGSYNEQFF
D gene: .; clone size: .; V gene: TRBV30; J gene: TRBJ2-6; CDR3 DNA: TGTGCCTGGAGTGGCGGGTCTGGGGCCAACGTCCTGACTTTC; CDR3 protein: CAWSGGSGANVLTF
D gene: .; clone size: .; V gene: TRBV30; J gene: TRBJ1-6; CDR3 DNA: TGTGCCTGGAGCCCTCCCTTAGGAGCAGGGCGCAATTCACCCCTCCACTTT; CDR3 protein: CAWSPPLGAGRNSPLHF
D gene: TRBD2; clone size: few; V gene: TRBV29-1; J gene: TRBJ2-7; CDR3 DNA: TGCAGCGCCGTAGGGAGCGGGGGTGGTTACGAGCAGTACTTC; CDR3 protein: CSAVGSGGGYEQYF
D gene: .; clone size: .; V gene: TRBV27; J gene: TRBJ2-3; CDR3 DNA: TGTGCCAGCAGGCCCATCGGGGGACTTAAAGCTAGCACAGATACGCAGTATTTT; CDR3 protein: CASRPIGGLKASTDTQYF
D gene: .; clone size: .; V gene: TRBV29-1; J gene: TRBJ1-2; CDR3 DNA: TGCAGCGTTCCCCCCGGACCTAACTATGGCTACACCTTC; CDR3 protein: CSVPPGPNYGYTF
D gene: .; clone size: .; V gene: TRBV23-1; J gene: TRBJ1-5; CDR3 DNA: TGCGCCAGCAGTCATCCCGGGGATAGCAATCAGCCCCAGCATTTT; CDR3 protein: CASSHPGDSNQPQHF
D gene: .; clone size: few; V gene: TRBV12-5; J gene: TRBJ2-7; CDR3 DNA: TGTGCTAGTGGTTTGGCGTACGAGCAGTACTTC; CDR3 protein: CASGLAYEQYF
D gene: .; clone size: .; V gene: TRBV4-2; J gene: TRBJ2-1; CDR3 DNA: TGTGCCAGCAGCCAAGATCGAGGAAGCGATGAGCAGTTCTTC; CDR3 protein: CASSQDRGSDEQFF
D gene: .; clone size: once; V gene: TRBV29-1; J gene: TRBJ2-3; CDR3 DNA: TGCAGCGCCCCCTCGACCCGCACAGATACGCAGTATTTT; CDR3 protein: CSAPSTRTDTQYF
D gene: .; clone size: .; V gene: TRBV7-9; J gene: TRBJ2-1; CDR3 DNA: TGTGCCAGCAGCTTAGGGCAGAACAATGAGCAGTTCTTC; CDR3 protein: CASSLGQNNEQFF
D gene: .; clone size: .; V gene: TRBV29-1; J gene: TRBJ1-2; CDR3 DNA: TGCAGCGTTGTTGGCCAGGGCGTCTACACCTTC; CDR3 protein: CSVVGQGVYTF